This entry describes one T cell receptor beta chain. This record comes from a study of control samples from healthy donors and cancer patients. The data were produced by immunoSEQ multiplex PCR, yet TCRdb's version contains in-frame clones alone and is incomplete. Here the sample spans about 65,000 clones, 75% to 95% being singletons. Germline values: CDR1 MNHEY, CDR2 SMNVEV (reference sequence). V was trimmed by 0 bases and J by 0 bases, leaving 16 bases between them. The CDR3 spans 18 residues. This TCR was sampled from a woman in her 50s with colorectal cancer. The specimen was PBMCs. The chain links TRBV27 to TRBJ2-3, with D unclear. The CDR3 loop reads CASSLSMWKGGSTDTQYF. The CDR3 DNA sequence: TGTGCCAGCAGTTTATCGATGTGGAAAGGCGGAAGCACAGATACGCAGTATTTT.